Listed here are 16 T cell receptor beta chains from one sample, sequenced in a study of T-cell memory formation after mild COVID-19. TCRdb reprocessed the 5' RACE reads via MiXCR and lists one record per CDR3 protein. The repertoire holds about 320,000 distinct CDR3 sequences, with roughly an eighth as singletons. Material: PBMCs or a T cell subset sorted from them (not recorded which). The receptors originated from a man between 18 and 35 years old who had mild COVID-19 (a few samples of this study predate the infection). Cell type and time point are not known.

The chain uses TRBV12-3 or TRBV12-4 and TRBJ2-2; D uncertain. The CDR3 totals 12 residues. Trimming cost V 7 bases and J 4 bases, with 7 bases left between them. In DNA, the CDR3 is TGTGCCAGCACTTTCGCCACCGGGGAGCTGTTTTTT. Its protein product is CASTFATGELFF.

The genes are TRBV6-1 and TRBJ2-7; 7 nucleotides align to TRBD1. This CDR3 spans 12 amino acids. Trimming cost V 7 bases and J 4 bases; bases outside gene matches: 4. Germline CDR1 reads MNHNS; CDR2 reads SASEGT. Written as DNA, the CDR3 is TGTGCCAGCAACCGACAGGGTTACGAGCAGTACTTC. Translation gives CASNRQGYEQYF.

The chain links TRBV5-1 to TRBJ1-1; a weak D match, TRBD1 (6 bases). The CDR3 contains 14 residues. Germline V gene lookup returns CDR1 SGHRS and CDR2 YFSETQ. V lost 0 bases and J lost 11, with 17 bases in between. The CDR3 nucleotides are TGCGCCAGCAGCTTGGCCACAGGGTCGGGGGAGGCTTTCTTT. This gives the protein CASSLATGSGEAFF.

This chain connects TRBV7-2 to TRBJ1-4; a weak D match, TRBD1 (5 bases). Deletions cut 1 base from V and 2 bases from J, with 14 bases between. The germline CDR1 and CDR2 sequences are SGHTA and FQGNSA. CDR3 length: 17 amino acids. The CDR3 bases are TGTGCCAGCAGCTTAGTCGGGGGACGTACGACTAATGAAAAACTGTTTTTT. Protein: CASSLVGGRTTNEKLFF.

The V and J genes are TRBV5-1 and TRBJ2-1; no definite D call. V was cut by 4 bases and J by 7 bases, with 18 bases left in between. The CDR3 has 15 amino acids. Germline V gene sequence: CDR1 SGHRS, CDR2 YFSETQ. This chain's CDR3 is CASSRATGVGNEQFF. CDR3 sequence (DNA): TGCGCCAGCAGCAGAGCGACTGGGGTGGGGAATGAGCAGTTCTTC. Supplemented by reference TRBV5-1 and TRBJ2-1, the full variable domain reads KAGVTQTPRYLIKTRGQQVTLSCSPISGHRSVSWYQQTPGQGLQFLFEYFSETQRNKGNFPGRFSGRQFSNSRSEMNVSTLELGDSALYLCASSRATGVGNEQFFGPGTRLTVL.

The rearrangement links TRBV6-5 to TRBJ1-3, with TRBD1 as a possible D gene (5 bases). The germline CDR1 and CDR2 sequences are MNHEY and SVGAGI. The CDR3 sequence is 16 residues long. Trimming shortened V by 2 bases and J by 4 bases, and 15 bases separated the two germline ends. The CDR3 region is CASSYGHPDLGNTIYF. CDR3 in DNA: TGTGCCAGCAGTTACGGACACCCCGACCTCGGAAACACCATATATTTT.

This chain joins TRBV27 and TRBJ2-7, with 7 bases aligning to TRBD1. J gave up 3 bases and V 4 bases, and 3 bases lay outside the gene matches. The CDR3 spans 13 residues. Germline-derived CDR1 and CDR2 are MNHEY and SMNVEV (reference sequence). Here the CDR3 reads CASSSRTGYEQYF. CDR3 DNA: TGTGCCAGCAGTTCCCGGACAGGCTACGAGCAGTACTTC.

The chain employs TRBV15 and TRBJ1-2; possible D gene TRBD1, 5 bases. The CDR3 loop spans 13 amino acids. Trimming stripped 1 base from V and 8 bases from J, with 11 bases between. From germline, CDR1 is LNHNV and CDR2 YYDKDF (reference sequence). The CDR3 protein is CATSRGVNRGYTF. CDR3 sequence (DNA): TGTGCCACCAGCAGAGGAGTCAACAGGGGCTACACCTTC.

At least ten counts were recorded for this clonotype. V usage is TRBV20-1 and J usage is TRBJ2-1; TRBD2 matches 7 bases. Per germline, CDR1 DFQATT and CDR2 SNEGSKA (reference sequence). This CDR3 contains 11 residues. Trimming at V came to 6 bases and at J to 9 bases, leaving 5 bases not matched to a gene. The DNA of the CDR3 is TGCAGTGCCCCTGGGGGGGTTGAGCAGTTCTTC. Amino acid sequence: CSAPGGVEQFF.

This clonotype was found a few times. The chain carries TRBV5-1 and TRBJ1-2; the match to TRBD1 covers 8 bases. Per the germline V gene, CDR1 is SGHRS and CDR2 is YFSETQ. The ends lost 4 bases at V and 8 bases at J; junction bases unmatched: 16. The CDR3 is 16 residues long. Written as DNA, the CDR3 is TGCGCCAGCAGCCCGAGGACAGGGCTGATAGAGGACGGCTACACCTTC. This translates into CASSPRTGLIEDGYTF.

This clonotype was counted at least ten times. The chain recombines TRBV7-2 with TRBJ1-2; no reliable D call. CDR1 is SGHTA and CDR2 is FQGNSA in the germline V gene. V was clipped by 1 base and J by 4 bases, with 19 bases between them. This CDR3 region has 17 residues. The CDR3: CASSLVPSTGSSYGYTF. For the CDR3, the DNA is TGTGCCAGCAGCTTAGTCCCCTCGACGGGCAGCTCCTATGGCTACACCTTC.

This clonotype has a handful of counts. CDR3 sequence: CSAPRILQGSTDTQYF. CDR3 nucleotides: TGCAGTGCTCCCCGGATATTACAGGGGAGCACAGATACGCAGTATTTT. This chain connects TRBV20-1 to TRBJ2-3; 7 bases map to TRBD1. The ends lost 5 bases at V and 0 bases at J; junction bases unmatched: 11. The length of the CDR3 is 16 residues. Germline V CDR1 and CDR2: DFQATT, SNEGSKA (reference sequence).

The chain uses TRBV5-5 and TRBJ2-7, with a tentative D call TRBD1 (5 bases). In germline, CDR1 is SGHKS, CDR2 YYEKEE (reference sequence). Trimming took off 4 bases at V and 3 bases at J, with 14 bases between the two ends. This CDR3 is built from 14 residues. The CDR3 loop reads CASSPRTQFYEQYF. CDR3 nucleotide sequence: TGTGCCAGCAGCCCTCGGACACAATTCTACGAGCAGTACTTC. The full variable domain, its missing parts supplied by reference TRBV5-5 and TRBJ2-7, is DAGVTQSPTHLIKTRGQQVTLRCSPISGHKSVSWYQQVLGQGPQFIFQYYEKEERGRGNFPDRFSARQFPNYSSELNVNALLLGDSALYLCASSPRTQFYEQYFGPGTRLTVT.

This rearrangement joins TRBV20-1 to TRBJ2-4, with D unclear. V lost 5 bases and J 6 bases, leaving 11 bases between the germline ends. The CDR3 runs to 12 residues. The germline gives CDR1 DFQATT, CDR2 SNEGSKA (reference sequence). The CDR3 sequence: CSAVWSVNIQYF. CDR3 nucleotide sequence: TGCAGTGCTGTTTGGTCAGTAAACATTCAGTACTTC.

On this clonotype itself: The junction and the germline gene differ at one end; a read error may be behind it. V usage is TRBV7-2 and J usage is TRBJ1-5; D gene unclear. CDR3 length: 14 amino acids. Germline CDR1 and CDR2: SGHTA and FQGNSA. The CDR3 DNA sequence: TGCGCCAGCAGCTTAGTTGCGTCGGGGTGGCCCCAGCATTTT. As protein: CASSLVASGWPQHF.

This clonotype was recorded many times. V usage is TRBV29-1 and J usage is TRBJ2-7; unclear D gene. Germline V lookup: CDR1 SQVTM, CDR2 ANQGSEA. The CDR3 spans 11 residues. V lost 4 bases, J lost 3 bases, and 7 bases lay in between. CDR3 region: CSVVVGYEQYF. The CDR3 DNA reads as TGCAGCGTTGTTGTGGGCTACGAGCAGTACTTC.